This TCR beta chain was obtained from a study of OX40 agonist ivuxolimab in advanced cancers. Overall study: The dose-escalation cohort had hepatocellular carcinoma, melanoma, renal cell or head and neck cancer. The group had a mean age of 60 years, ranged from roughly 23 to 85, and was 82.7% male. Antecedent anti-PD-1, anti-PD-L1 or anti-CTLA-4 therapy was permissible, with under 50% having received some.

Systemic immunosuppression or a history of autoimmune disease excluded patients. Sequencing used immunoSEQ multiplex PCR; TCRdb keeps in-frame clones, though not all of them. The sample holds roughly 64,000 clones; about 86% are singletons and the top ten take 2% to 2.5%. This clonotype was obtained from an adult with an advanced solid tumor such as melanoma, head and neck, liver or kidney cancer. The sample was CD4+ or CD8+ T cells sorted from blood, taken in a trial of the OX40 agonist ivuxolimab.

CDR3 region: CSVERTNTGELFF. DNA for the CDR3: TGCAGCGTTGAACGTACGAACACCGGGGAGCTGTTTTTT. This chain links TRBV29-1 with TRBJ2-2; D gene unclear. CDR1 and CDR2 from the germline V gene are SQVTM and ANQGSEA. This CDR3 has 13 residues. Deletions cut 2 bases from V and 0 bases from J, with 4 bases between.